A single sample is the source of the 8 T cell receptor beta chains below, sequenced in a study of graft-versus-host responses after intestinal transplantation. Assay: immunoSEQ multiplex PCR; the TCRdb copy retains only in-frame clones and omits some. The repertoire includes about 15,000 clones, 67% of them detected once, and 7.5% to 10% sits in the top ten. Graft tissue processing released intraepithelial and lamina propria lymphocytes. Here the sequenced sample was ileum tissue, taken approximately 700 days after intestinal transplantation. Every receptor here comes from a human patient who received an intestinal transplant, so some T cells may come from the graft donor.

This clone has just a few counts. This chain's CDR3 is CASSSGRTTGEKLFF. DNA of the CDR3: TGCGCCAGCAGCTCGGGCAGGACGACGGGGGAAAAACTGTTTTTT. The V call is TRBV5-1, the J call TRBJ1-4; D is uncertain. The CDR3 totals 15 residues. V lost 3 bases and J lost 8, with 17 bases in between. CDR1 and CDR2 from the germline V gene are SGHRS and YFSETQ.

This clone was found a few times. The chain recombines TRBV4-3 with TRBJ1-4; D is ambiguous. The CDR3 consists of 13 residues. Trimming left V 0 bases short and J 4 bases short, with 3 bases between. The germline V gene encodes CDR1 LGHNA and CDR2 YSLEER. CDR3 bases: TGCGCCAGCAGCCAAGAACATAATGAAAAACTGTTTTTT. This translates into CASSQEHNEKLFF.

V and J are TRBV7-2 and TRBJ1-3; TRBD1 matches at 7 bases. Looked up from germline, CDR1 is SGHTA and CDR2 is FQGNSA. V lost 5 bases to trimming and J lost 3 bases; unmatched junction nucleotides: 4. CDR3 length equals 14 residues. The CDR3: CASSQGTDGNTIYF. The DNA for the CDR3 is TGTGCCAGCAGCCAAGGGACAGATGGAAACACCATATATTTT.

The chain couples TRBV7-2 to TRBJ1-2; maybe TRBD1 (5 bases). V lost 2 bases and J lost 8, with 12 bases in between. From germline, CDR1 is SGHTA and CDR2 FQGNSA. This CDR3 is 13 amino acids long. The CDR3 coding sequence is TGTGCCAGCAGCTTAATCAGGACACGGGGCTACACCTTC. It yields the protein CASSLIRTRGYTF.

The J gene is TRBJ1-3, the V gene TRBV29-1; 8 positions agree with TRBD1. There are 13 residues in the CDR3. The trim removed 7 bases at V and 4 bases at J, leaving 6 bases unmatched. Germline V gene sequence: CDR1 SQVTM, CDR2 ANQGSEA. CDR3 protein: CSAWTGIGNTIYF. The CDR3 DNA follows: TGCAGCGCCTGGACAGGGATAGGAAACACCATATATTTT.

This sequence joins TRBV4-1 and TRBJ2-7; D might be TRBD2 (6 bases). Trimming left V 1 base short and J 0 bases short, with 10 bases between. Germline CDR1 and CDR2: MGHRA and YSYEKL. The CDR3 covers 15 residues. CDR3 nucleotides: TGCGCCAGCAGCCAAGCCTCCGGGGGCTCCTACGAGCAGTACTTC. Translated: CASSQASGGSYEQYF.

The rearrangement joins TRBV27 to TRBJ1-4; no firm D call. V lost 6 bases, J lost 0 bases, and 11 bases lay in between. From germline, CDR1 is MNHEY and CDR2 SMNVEV (reference sequence). The CDR3 totals 15 residues. The CDR3 loop reads CASRTLTATNEKLFF. CDR3 bases: TGTGCCAGCAGAACCCTGACTGCAACTAATGAAAAACTGTTTTTT.

This clone was counted once. This rearrangement joins TRBV19 to TRBJ2-3, with D perhaps matching TRBD1 (5 bases). The CDR3 loop spans 17 amino acids. The V end lost 1 base, the J end lost 4 bases, and 18 bases lay between the germline ends. The germline V gene encodes CDR1 LNHDA and CDR2 SQIVND (reference sequence). The CDR3 sequence: CASSIVVPRAPADTQYF. The DNA of the CDR3 is TGTGCCAGTAGTATAGTTGTTCCCAGGGCCCCGGCAGATACGCAGTATTTT.